The table lists the clone carrying this TCR beta chain with a few counts. Unique molecular identifiers featured in how the TCRbeta library was prepared. TCRdb itself ran the PCR reads through MiXCR, one entry per CDR3 protein. Of 450,000 to 700,000 distinct CDR3 sequences in the sample, more than 20% are singletons; the top ten hold about 35%. This entry belongs to a study of T-cell reconstitution after alpha-beta-depleted transplantation in children. The CDR3 has 17 amino acids. Germline CDR1 and CDR2: SGHDT and YYEEEE. Trimming removed 2 bases from V and 3 bases from J; junction bases left unmatched: 9.

Here the sequenced sample was PBMCs, taken before TCRalphabeta/CD19-depleted stem cell transplant. V is TRBV5-6 and J is TRBJ1-4; 8 bases are a match to TRBD1. This clonotype was sampled from a boy under two years old with Wiskott-Aldrich syndrome, due to receive a stem cell transplant. The CDR3 DNA reads TGTGCCAGCAGCTTAAAGCAGGGGGCATCATCTAATGAAAAACTGTTTTTT. It is translated as CASSLKQGASSNEKLFF.